Only a few counts were recorded for the clone carrying this TCR beta chain. Its matching antigen is unknown. The CDR3 length is 16 residues. Trimming shortened V by 3 bases and J by 4 bases, and 18 bases separated the two germline ends. Germline loops: CDR1 MGHRA, CDR2 YSYEKL. This sample is part of a study of blood T cells in healthy people across ages. Study results and caveats: Aged donors had fewer naive CD4+ cells and lower diversity than long-lived donors.

Through a sample-barcoded 5' primer and a J-beta primer mix, a second PCR was run for 7 to 11 cycles. Each of the cDNA molecules was tagged by a template-switch adaptor with 12 random nucleotides. MiXCR, run by TCRdb on the 5' RACE reads, gives a single entry per CDR3 protein. The sample comprises 700,000 to 950,000 distinct CDR3 sequences, 40% to 45% of which are singletons, and 20% to 25% rests with the top ten. In each sample, at least 7 million PBMCs were isolated. The TCR comes from a woman aged 55-69 years in good health. The chain is built from TRBV4-1 and TRBJ1-2; the D is unclear. The sequenced sample consisted of blood. The CDR3 loop is CASSHATGESPYGYTF. In nucleotides, the CDR3 is TGCGCCAGCAGCCACGCCACTGGGGAGTCCCCCTATGGCTACACCTTC.